A selection of T cell receptor beta chains follows, all from one sample in a study of shared clonotypes between healthy human individuals. Profiled with immunoSEQ multiplex PCR; TCRdb holds only in-frame clones, not every one. The profile shows 2 million to 2.5 million clones, more than 90% of them singletons. Input material: naive CD4+ T cells sorted from blood. Every receptor here comes from a man aged 18 to 30 in good health. CDR3s include the opening cysteine and the closing phenylalanine or tryptophan. A D gene is named only where the DNA matches it firmly. Size is stated for part of the rows, as once, few or many counts, or as a class when the clone is expanded.

-	TRBV25-1	TRBJ1-2	-	TGTGCCAGCAGTGATCCTGATAACTATGGCTACACCTTC	CASSDPDNYGYTF
-	TRBV15	TRBJ2-3	TRBD2	TGTGCCACCAGCAAGGGACTAGCGGGAGTTGTAGATACGCAGTATTTT	CATSKGLAGVVDTQYF
-	TRBV30	TRBJ2-1	TRBD2	TGTGCCTGGAAGGAAGTTAGCGGGGAGTTCTTC	CAWKEVSGEFF
once	TRBV6-1	TRBJ1-3	-	TGTGCCAGCAGCGTACAGGAGGACACCATATATTTT	CASSVQEDTIYF
-	TRBV7-9	TRBJ2-1	TRBD2	TGTGCCAGCAGCCCAAGCGGGAGGGCCTCCAATGAGCAGTTCTTC	CASSPSGRASNEQFF
-	TRBV19	TRBJ2-5	TRBD2	TGTGCCAGTAGCCGTCAGACTAGCGGGGGGGAGACCCAGTACTTC	CASSRQTSGGETQYF
-	TRBV4-1	TRBJ2-3	-	TGCGCCAGCAGCCTTGACTCTGGACTTGCCTCGGGAGATACGCAGTATTTT	CASSLDSGLASGDTQYF
-	TRBV19	TRBJ2-3	-	TGTGCCAGTAGCAAAAGAAGCGAGTTCAGCACAGATACGCAGTATTTT	CASSKRSEFSTDTQYF
-	TRBV28	TRBJ2-7	-	TGTGCCAGCAGTTCTCGGATTCTATACGAGCAGTACTTC	CASSSRILYEQYF
-	TRBV7-3	TRBJ2-5	TRBD1	TGTGCCAGCAGCTACTCAGGGGGCCAAGAGACCCAGTACTTC	CASSYSGGQETQYF
-	TRBV5-6	TRBJ1-1	-	TGTGCCAGCAGCTTGGCTGGGGGTTTGAACACTGAAGCTTTCTTT	CASSLAGGLNTEAFF
-	TRBV5-6	TRBJ1-6	TRBD1	TGTGCCAGCAGCTGGACAGGGAATGCTTCACCCCTCCACTTT	CASSWTGNASPLHF
-	TRBV5-1	TRBJ2-5	TRBD2	TGCGCCAGCAGCTTGTCGTTAAGCGGGAGCCCTCAAGAGACCCAGTACTTC	CASSLSLSGSPQETQYF
-	TRBV7-2	TRBJ2-7	-	TGTGCCAGCAGCTTAATACGGGAGCAGTACTTC	CASSLIREQYF
-	TRBV7-9	TRBJ2-7	-	TGTGCCAGCAGCTTATCCGGGGGAAATGGCGAGCAGTACTTC	CASSLSGGNGEQYF
-	TRBV19	TRBJ2-3	TRBD2	TGTGCCAGTAGTGCAGCGGGGAGGGTGGGCACAGATACGCAGTATTTT	CASSAAGRVGTDTQYF
-	TRBV25-1	TRBJ2-5	TRBD1	TGTGCCAGCAGTGGGTGGACAGGGGGCCTCCAAGAGACCCAGTACTTC	CASSGWTGGLQETQYF
-	TRBV6-5	TRBJ1-1	-	TGTGCCAGCAGTTACCTTTTGGGCAGGGAAGCTTTCTTT	CASSYLLGREAFF
-	TRBV11-2	TRBJ2-7	-	TGTGCCAGCAGCTTGTCCGGGGGCAACTACGAGCAGTACTTC	CASSLSGGNYEQYF
-	TRBV7-2	TRBJ1-4	-	TGTGCCAGCAGCTTAGACGGTCTCTCTAATGAAAAACTGTTTTTT	CASSLDGLSNEKLFF
-	TRBV7-2	TRBJ2-7	TRBD2	TGTGCCAGCAGCTTAGATGGGGCGGGAGGGATCAACGAGCAGTACTTC	CASSLDGAGGINEQYF
-	TRBV5-1	TRBJ1-6	-	TGCGCCAGCAGATGGCAGGGAGATTCACCCCTCCACTTT	CASRWQGDSPLHF
-	TRBV2	TRBJ1-2	TRBD1	TGTGCCAGCAGTGAAAGACAGGGGGGCCATGGCTACACCTTC	CASSERQGGHGYTF
-	TRBV11-2	TRBJ2-7	-	TGTGCCAGCAGCTTAGCTGGTGGGCAGAACTACGAGCAGTACTTC	CASSLAGGQNYEQYF
-	TRBV5-6	TRBJ2-3	TRBD2	TGTGCCAGCAGCTGGGGGACTAGCGGGAGGGCCCGCACAGATACGCAGTATTTT	CASSWGTSGRARTDTQYF
once	TRBV10-2	TRBJ2-1	-	TGCGCCAGCAGTGACCGGGTGCCGTTCTTC	CASSDRVPFF
once	TRBV27	TRBJ2-3	-	TGTGCCAGCAGAACGGCCGGACAGAACACAGATACGCAGTATTTT	CASRTAGQNTDTQYF
-	TRBV9	TRBJ2-3	TRBD2	TGTGCCAGCAACCCAAGCGGGAGGGAAACAGATACGCAGTATTTT	CASNPSGRETDTQYF
-	TRBV30	TRBJ1-1	TRBD1	TGTGCCTGGAGTGTACCGGGAACAGGGGGAACTGAAGCTTTCTTT	CAWSVPGTGGTEAFF
few	TRBV18	TRBJ1-2	TRBD1	TGTGCCAGCTCACCCACAGGGGAGGCTGGCTACACCTTC	CASSPTGEAGYTF
-	TRBV6-1	TRBJ1-6	-	TGTGCCAGCAGTCCAGGACAAATCTATAATTCACCCCTCCACTTT	CASSPGQIYNSPLHF
few	TRBV6-5	TRBJ2-7	TRBD1	TGTGCCAGCTCCAGGGGGCGCGAGCAGTACTTC	CASSRGREQYF
-	TRBV5-6	TRBJ2-3	-	TGTGCCAGCAGCTTGTCATTTATAGTGGGATGGGGTGAAGGAGATACGCAGTATTTT	CASSLSFIVGWGEGDTQYF
-	TRBV10-3	TRBJ1-2	TRBD1	TGTGCCATCAGAGACGTTGTACAGGGGGACTATGGCTACACCTTC	CAIRDVVQGDYGYTF
few	TRBV9	TRBJ2-2	-	TGTGCCAGCAGCGTAGGCAACACCGGGGAGCTGTTTTTT	CASSVGNTGELFF
-	TRBV10-3	TRBJ2-5	TRBD2	TGTGCCATCAGGGGGGGGATAGAAGAGACCCAGTACTTC	CAIRGGIEETQYF
once	TRBV10-1	TRBJ1-5	TRBD1	TGCGCCAGCAGTGAGTCCCCCAGGGGGAACAATAGCAATCAGCCCCAGCATTTT	CASSESPRGNNSNQPQHF
-	TRBV6-5	TRBJ1-1	-	TGTGCCAGCTCGGGACGGCGAGGGACTGAAGCTTTCTTT	CASSGRRGTEAFF
-	TRBV11-2	TRBJ1-5	-	TGTGCCAGCAGCAAAGGGGGAAAAGGTCAGCCCCAGCATTTT	CASSKGGKGQPQHF
-	TRBV6-4	TRBJ1-5	-	TGTGCCAGCAGTGAATTCACCCCGCGTGTATCCGGTGGCAATCAGCCCCAGCATTTT	CASSEFTPRVSGGNQPQHF
-	TRBV4-1	TRBJ2-3	-	TGCGCCAGCAGCCTAGGCGGACACCCCACAGATACGCAGTATTTT	CASSLGGHPTDTQYF
-	TRBV29-1	TRBJ1-5	-	TGCAGCGTTGGAGAAACGGGGCAGCCCCAGCATTTT	CSVGETGQPQHF
-	TRBV18	TRBJ2-7	-	TGTGCCAGCTCACCAAAAGAAGCTGTCGAGCAGTACTTC	CASSPKEAVEQYF
-	TRBV5-1	TRBJ2-7	-	TGCGCCAGCAGCTTGTCGGCAGGGGTGGCCTACGAGCAGTACTTC	CASSLSAGVAYEQYF